One sample yielded the 15 T cell receptor beta chains listed below, sequenced in a study of blood T cell repertoires in COVID-19. Only in-frame clones appear in the TCRdb table, and some are missing; sequencing was by immunoSEQ multiplex PCR. Of about 78,000 clones in the sample, about 92% were seen once. Sample: peripheral blood. Source of these receptors: a woman aged 50 to 65 in a cohort sampled during active COVID-19.

DNA of the CDR3: TGTGCCAGCAGAGGGACTAGCGGGAGCTACACCGGGGAGCTGTTTTTT. Translating gives CASRGTSGSYTGELFF. This chain links TRBV2 with TRBJ2-2; 14 nucleotides agree with TRBD2. The CDR3 consists of 16 residues. The V and J ends lost 6 bases and 3 bases, in that order; junction bases with no gene match: 3. Germline V gives CDR1 SNHLY, CDR2 FYNNEI.

This chain connects TRBV7-2 to TRBJ1-2, with D possibly being TRBD1 (5 bases). V lost 8 bases and J lost 5, with 15 bases in between. CDR1 and CDR2 (germline): SGHTA, FQGNSA. The CDR3 is 13 amino acids. CDR3 in DNA: TGTGCCAGCGGGGGGGGGAGGAGTTATGGCTACACCTTC. Amino acids: CASGGGRSYGYTF.

This chain connects TRBV28 to TRBJ2-7, with 8 bases identical to TRBD2. Germline V gives CDR1 MDHEN, CDR2 SYDVKM. Trimming took 5 bases from V and 3 from J; bases not matched to a gene: 6. The CDR3 totals 14 residues. CDR3 in DNA: TGTGCCAGCAGTCCCGGGGGGGGGCTCTACGAGCAGTACTTC. This encodes CASSPGGGLYEQYF.

The gene calls are TRBV23-1 and TRBJ2-7, with 9 bases aligning to TRBD2. TRBV23-1 is placed among ORFs of uncertain function. The CDR3 length is 14 residues. V was pared by 2 bases and J by 4 bases, with 3 bases of the junction left unmatched. As DNA, the CDR3 is TGCGCCAGCAGTCAAGCTACTAGCGGGTACGAGCAGTACTTC. Protein product: CASSQATSGYEQYF.

The chain recombines TRBV14 with TRBJ1-2; 9 nucleotides match TRBD1. V was clipped by 2 bases and J by 8 bases; unmatched bases: 3. Germline CDR1 reads SGHDN; CDR2 reads FVKESK. This CDR3 has 13 residues. The CDR3: CASSQNTGGGYTF. CDR3 nucleotide sequence: TGTGCCAGCAGCCAAAACACAGGGGGCGGCTACACCTTC.

This clone has more than one count but fewer than ten. The chain links TRBV2 to TRBJ2-7; 7 bases are a match to TRBD2. The CDR3 consists of 15 residues. Germline assignment: CDR1 SNHLY and CDR2 FYNNEI. J was trimmed by 1 base and V by 7 bases; bases with no gene match: 10. DNA of the CDR3: TGTGCCAGCACCGAAGCGGGGCAGGAGTCCTACGAGCAGTACTTC. As protein: CASTEAGQESYEQYF.

The chain uses TRBV27 and TRBJ1-3; D remains unclear. Germline assignment: CDR1 MNHEY and CDR2 SMNVEV (reference sequence). Deletions cut 2 bases from V and 1 base from J, with 6 bases between. The CDR3 totals 14 residues. The CDR3 region is CASSLRESGNTIYF. The CDR3, as DNA: TGTGCCAGCAGTTTAAGAGAGTCTGGAAACACCATATATTTT.

The count of this clone is one. The chain recombines TRBV10-1 with TRBJ2-1, with 9 nucleotides matching TRBD2. This CDR3 spans 17 amino acids. Trimming cost V 6 bases and J 3 bases; bases outside gene matches: 12. Germline V gives CDR1 WNHNN, CDR2 SYGVQD (reference sequence). CDR3: CASSLGLAKVYYNEQFF. The CDR3 DNA is TGCGCCAGCAGCCTAGGACTAGCGAAAGTCTACTACAATGAGCAGTTCTTC.

The V and J genes are TRBV9 and TRBJ2-3, with 7 bases matching TRBD2. Germline V CDR1 and CDR2: SGDLS, YYNGEE. This CDR3 is built from 15 residues. V dropped 2 bases and J dropped 8; count of bases not matched to a gene: 11. The chain's CDR3 is CASSVGAGEGGTQYF. The CDR3 DNA sequence: TGTGCCAGCAGCGTTGGGGCGGGAGAAGGTGGTACGCAGTATTTT. The complete variable domain, with remaining parts taken from reference TRBV9 and TRBJ2-3, reads DSGVTQTPKHLITATGQRVTLRCSPRSGDLSVYWYQQSLDQGLQFLIQYYNGEERAKGNILERFSAQQFPDLHSELNLSSLELGDSALYFCASSVGAGEGGTQYFGPGTRLTVL.

The genes are TRBV16 and TRBJ2-1, with D perhaps matching TRBD2 (6 bases). Trimming shortened V by 5 bases and J by 7 bases, and 9 bases separated the two germline ends. This CDR3 is 12 amino acids long. Germline CDR1 reads KGHSY; CDR2 reads FQNENV. The CDR3 spells CASSSSGNEQFF. DNA of the CDR3: TGTGCCAGCAGCTCAAGCGGGAATGAGCAGTTCTTC.

This clone has a single count. The chain employs TRBV5-4 and TRBJ2-1; D is possibly TRBD1 (6 bases). V lost 6 bases to trimming and J lost 8 bases, with 15 bases between them. The CDR3 extends over 13 amino acids. Germline loops: CDR1 SGHNT, CDR2 YYREEE (reference sequence). The CDR3 DNA follows: TGTGCCAGCAAGGGAACAGGGAAAGATGAGCAGTTCTTC. Residues: CASKGTGKDEQFF. The full variable domain, with the rest looked up from reference TRBV5-4 and TRBJ2-1, is ETGVTQSPTHLIKTRGQQVTLRCSSQSGHNTVSWYQQALGQGPQFIFQYYREEENGRGNFPPRFSGLQFPNYSSELNVNALELDDSALYLCASKGTGKDEQFFGPGTRLTVL.

V gene TRBV19 combines with J gene TRBJ1-5; 8 positions match TRBD1. The CDR3 runs 17 residues. Looked up from germline, CDR1 is LNHDA and CDR2 is SQIVND (reference sequence). With V trimmed by 5 bases and J by 4 bases, 13 bases remained unmatched. The CDR3 reads CASSAQTGTGANQPQHF. The CDR3 bases are TGTGCCAGTAGTGCCCAGACCGGGACAGGAGCTAATCAGCCCCAGCATTTT.

The chain's CDR3 is CASSLRERDSYNEQFF. The CDR3 DNA follows: TGTGCCAGCAGCCTCCGGGAAAGGGATTCCTACAATGAGCAGTTCTTC. The chain combines TRBV27 with TRBJ2-1; weak D call: TRBD2 (5 bases). The CDR3 loop spans 16 amino acids. The V and J ends lost 6 bases and 1 base respectively, with 16 bases between them. Germline V CDR1 and CDR2: MNHEY, SMNVEV (reference sequence).

The gene calls are TRBV30 and TRBJ1-1, with D uncertain. This CDR3 is built from 13 residues. CDR1 and CDR2 from the germline V gene are GTSNPN and SVGIG (reference sequence). V dropped 2 bases and J dropped 1 base, with 8 bases sitting between them. The CDR3 is CAWSTSGNTEAFF. The CDR3 coding sequence is TGTGCCTGGAGTACTTCCGGGAACACTGAAGCTTTCTTT.

This clone occurred once. V and J are TRBV7-6 and TRBJ2-5; weak D call: TRBD1 (5 bases). CDR1 is SGHVS, CDR2 FNYEAQ, per germline. The CDR3 contains 16 residues. The germline V and J ends were trimmed by 1 base and 10 bases, with 22 bases remaining between them. The CDR3 sequence is CASSLGLDFSGANQYF. The CDR3 bases are TGTGCCAGCAGCTTAGGTTTGGATTTTAGTGGGGCGAACCAGTACTTC.